Each of the 29 T cell receptor beta chains below was sequenced from the same sample in a study of control samples from healthy donors and cancer patients. Sequencing was performed with immunoSEQ multiplex PCR; in TCRdb, only in-frame clones are kept and a portion is missing. Of roughly 120,000 clones listed, around nine tenths are singletons. Sequenced: blood. Source of these receptors: a woman aged 70-85 years in good health.

The CDR3 loop reads CASSHVDGQGYQPQHF. DNA of the CDR3: TGCGCCAGCAGCCATGTCGATGGCCAGGGGTATCAGCCCCAGCATTTT. The chain uses TRBV4-1 and TRBJ1-5, with D maybe TRBD1 (6 bases). Per germline, CDR1 MGHRA and CDR2 YSYEKL. Trimming took off 3 bases at V and 5 bases at J, with 17 bases between the two ends. CDR3 length: 16 residues.

V gene TRBV11-2 combines with J gene TRBJ2-1; possibly TRBD2 for D (6 bases). The CDR3 consists of 15 residues. Per the germline V gene, CDR1 is SGHAT and CDR2 is FQNNGV. Deletions cut 1 base from V and 4 bases from J, with 11 bases between. CDR3 protein: CASSLVFSGYNEQFF. The CDR3 DNA is TGTGCCAGCAGCTTAGTTTTCAGCGGGTACAATGAGCAGTTCTTC.

The chain links TRBV19 to TRBJ2-3, with D maybe TRBD1 (6 bases). The V end was cut by 3 bases, the J end by 2 bases, with 18 bases between. Germline V lookup: CDR1 LNHDA, CDR2 SQIVND (reference sequence). CDR3 length: 17 amino acids. The CDR3 reads CASSIRDKTHTTDTQYF. In DNA form, the CDR3 reads TGTGCCAGTAGTATCCGGGACAAGACTCACACCACAGATACGCAGTATTTT.

The chain employs TRBV9 and TRBJ1-3; D is undetermined. Germline-derived CDR1 and CDR2 are SGDLS and YYNGEE. With 2 bases removed from V and 4 bases from J, the gap between germline ends came to 7 bases. The CDR3 extends over 13 amino acids. The CDR3 is CASSVAGGNTIYF. In DNA form, the CDR3 reads TGTGCCAGCAGCGTGGCAGGAGGAAACACCATATATTTT.

The rearrangement links TRBV4-1 to TRBJ2-3, with TRBD2 matching 12 bases. Germline assignment: CDR1 MGHRA and CDR2 YSYEKL. Germline trimming cut 6 bases from V and 5 bases from J; bases unmatched to any gene: 3. The CDR3 is 14 amino acids. The CDR3 DNA reads as TGCGCCAGCAGATCGGGACTAGCGGGAGATACGCAGTATTTT. Translation: CASRSGLAGDTQYF.

The genes are TRBV21-1 and TRBJ2-3; the table assigns TRBD2, which was not confirmed against the DNA. TRBV21-1 is assigned pseudogene status. The CDR3 covers 19 residues. The CDR3 nucleotides are TGTGCCAGCAGCACGGGGGGGCAGGGAAGGAGCCTCGGACCAGATACGCAGTATTTT. This encodes CASSTGGQGRSLGPDTQYF.

The chain carries TRBV5-4 and TRBJ2-5; 12 nucleotides line up with TRBD2. The CDR3 length is 17 residues. Germline assignment: CDR1 SGHNT and CDR2 YYREEE (reference sequence). Trimming removed 0 bases from V and 6 bases from J; junction bases left unmatched: 9. Here the CDR3 reads CASSLASGGAIVKTQYF. CDR3 sequence (DNA): TGTGCCAGCAGCTTGGCTAGCGGGGGGGCCATAGTTAAGACCCAGTACTTC.

This clone turned up a few times. The chain carries TRBV9 and TRBJ1-1; 10 nucleotides line up with TRBD1. Germline values: CDR1 SGDLS, CDR2 YYNGEE. The junction had 4 bases not matched to a gene; V was cut back by 0 bases and J by 5 bases. The CDR3 is made up of 15 amino acids. The DNA for the CDR3 is TGTGCCAGCAGCGTAGGGGGGACAGGGGAGACTGAAGCTTTCTTT. Translated, it gives CASSVGGTGETEAFF.

The chain combines TRBV11-2 with TRBJ1-1, with D possibly matching TRBD1 (5 bases). This CDR3 has 18 residues. The germline CDR1 and CDR2 sequences are SGHAT and FQNNGV. V was clipped by 0 bases and J by 0 bases, with 17 bases between them. CDR3 DNA sequence: TGTGCCAGCAGCTTAGAGTGGGTAAGGGGCCCCATGAACACTGAAGCTTTCTTT. This translates into CASSLEWVRGPMNTEAFF. Filled out from reference TRBV11-2 and TRBJ1-1, the complete variable domain reads EAGVAQSPRYKIIEKRQSVAFWCNPISGHATLYWYQQILGQGPKLLIQFQNNGVVDDSQLPKDRFSAERLKGVDSTLKIQPAKLEDSAVYLCASSLEWVRGPMNTEAFFGQGTRLTVV.

This clone was found once. The chain couples TRBV6-5 to TRBJ1-6; 8 positions agree with TRBD1. The trim removed 0 bases at V and 10 bases at J, leaving 5 bases unmatched. Looked up from germline, CDR1 is MNHEY and CDR2 is SVGAGI. The CDR3 has 15 residues. CDR3 bases: TGTGCCAGCAGTTACTCCGGGACAGGTCGGTCACCCCTCCACTTT. Translated: CASSYSGTGRSPLHF.

The chain couples TRBV27 to TRBJ1-4; D not certain. This CDR3 contains 15 residues. V dropped 5 bases and J dropped 5 bases, with 15 bases sitting between them. CDR1 and CDR2 (germline): MNHEY, SMNVEV (reference sequence). CDR3 sequence reads: CASSPRAPINEKLFF. In DNA form, the CDR3 reads TGTGCCAGCAGTCCAAGGGCACCTATAAATGAAAAACTGTTTTTT.

The CDR3 DNA reads TGTGCCAGCAGCTTAGCCCGGACGGGGACCCAGTACTTC. Residues: CASSLARTGTQYF. This rearrangement joins TRBV7-2 to TRBJ2-5; D unresolved. The CDR3 spans 13 residues. Trimming pared 0 bases from V and 7 bases from J, leaving 9 bases between. Germline CDR1 reads SGHTA; CDR2 reads FQGNSA.

This chain links TRBV18 with TRBJ2-1; TRBD1 aligns across 9 bases. Germline CDR1 reads KGHSH; CDR2 reads LQKENI. After removal of 3 bases from V and 4 bases from J, the junction contained 7 bases not matched to a gene. CDR3 length equals 16 residues. The CDR3 sequence is CASSPLRDRVYNEQFF. The CDR3 nucleotides read TGTGCCAGCTCACCGCTCCGGGACAGGGTTTACAATGAGCAGTTCTTC.

This clone was observed a handful of times. At the DNA level, this CDR3 is encoded by other sequences in the same sample as well. J is TRBJ1-1 and V is TRBV18; unclear D gene. This CDR3 spans 13 amino acids. Trimming took off 3 bases at V and 1 base at J, with 6 bases between the two ends. Germline CDR1 KGHSH, CDR2 LQKENI. The CDR3 loop reads CASSPGRNTEAFF. The CDR3 DNA follows: TGTGCCAGCTCACCGGGAAGGAACACTGAAGCTTTCTTT.

This clone was recorded a few times. The gene calls are TRBV11-2 and TRBJ2-5; 11 bases map to TRBD2. This CDR3 has 16 residues. The germline gives CDR1 SGHAT, CDR2 FQNNGV. The V and J ends lost 1 base and 4 bases, in that order; junction bases with no gene match: 5. CDR3 coding DNA: TGTGCCAGCAGCTTAGGGGTAGCGGGGGGGAGAGAGACCCAGTACTTC. Translated: CASSLGVAGGRETQYF.

V is TRBV6-6 and J is TRBJ2-5, with 12 bases matching TRBD2. Germline V gives CDR1 MNHNY, CDR2 SVGAGI (reference sequence). This CDR3 is built from 15 residues. Germline trimming cut 6 bases from V and 2 bases from J; bases unmatched to any gene: 4. The CDR3 region is CASRGLAGLQETQYF. CDR3 in DNA: TGTGCCAGCAGGGGACTAGCGGGCCTACAAGAGACCCAGTACTTC.

The chain couples TRBV5-1 to TRBJ2-7; D is possibly TRBD1 (6 bases). Germline loops: CDR1 SGHRS, CDR2 YFSETQ. The CDR3 is 14 residues long. With 1 base removed from V and 3 bases from J, the gap between germline ends came to 11 bases. CDR3 bases: TGCGCCAGCAGCTTGAAGCAGGGGCGCTACGAGCAGTACTTC. It encodes CASSLKQGRYEQYF.

The chain combines TRBV7-9 with TRBJ1-4; D remains unclear. Germline assignment: CDR1 SEHNR and CDR2 FQNEAQ (reference sequence). Trimming removed 5 bases from V and 5 bases from J, with 18 bases in between. The CDR3 runs to 16 residues. The CDR3 reads CASSLQPGLGNEKLFF. As DNA, the CDR3 is TGTGCCAGCAGCCTCCAGCCAGGATTGGGAAATGAAAAACTGTTTTTT.

This chain joins TRBV3-1 (or the pseudogene TRBV3-2) and TRBJ2-7, with 9 bases that match TRBD2. Trimming cost V 2 bases and J 5 bases; bases outside gene matches: 7. CDR3 length: 15 residues. Germline CDR1 LGHDT, CDR2 YNNKEL (reference sequence). CDR3 sequence reads: CASSQLLAGPHEQYF. The CDR3 coding sequence is TGTGCCAGCAGCCAATTGCTAGCGGGGCCCCACGAGCAGTACTTC.

The V call is TRBV7-3, the J call TRBJ2-3; TRBD1 aligns across 9 bases. Germline V gene sequence: CDR1 SGHTA, CDR2 FQGTGA. The ends lost 6 bases at V and 5 bases at J; junction bases unmatched: 6. The CDR3 spans 14 residues. This chain's CDR3 is CASSSQGQGDTQYF. CDR3 nucleotide sequence: TGTGCCAGCAGTTCTCAGGGACAGGGAGATACGCAGTATTTT.

The genes are TRBV19 and TRBJ1-1, with TRBD1 matching over 10 bases. Germline V CDR1 and CDR2: LNHDA, SQIVND (reference sequence). The CDR3 has 11 residues. V lost 6 bases, J lost 11 bases, and 3 bases stayed unmatched. CDR3 nucleotides: TGTGCCAGTAGAGAGGACAGGGGGGCTTTCTTT. It codes for CASREDRGAFF. Full variable domain (missing parts from reference TRBV19 and TRBJ1-1): DGGITQSPKYLFRKEGQNVTLSCEQNLNHDAMYWYRQDPGQGLRLIYYSQIVNDFQKGDIAEGYSVSREKKESFPLTVTSAQKNPTAFYLCASREDRGAFFGQGTRLTVV.

The chain is built from TRBV9 and TRBJ2-3; TRBD2 matches 9 bases. Germline lookup yields CDR1 SGDLS and CDR2 YYNGEE. The CDR3 spans 15 residues. V trimming: 1 base; J trimming: 2 bases; junction bases outside the gene matches: 2. As DNA, the CDR3 is TGTGCCAGCAGCGTACTAGCGGGGACCACAGATACGCAGTATTTT. It specifies CASSVLAGTTDTQYF.

This chain joins TRBV6-1 and TRBJ2-4, with a tentative D call TRBD1 (6 bases). The germline CDR1 and CDR2 sequences are MNHNS and SASEGT. V lost 2 bases to trimming and J lost 1 base, with 18 bases between them. CDR3 size: 18 residues. The CDR3 loop reads CASSESGQMLFAKNIQYF. The DNA for the CDR3 is TGTGCCAGCAGTGAAAGCGGACAGATGCTCTTCGCCAAAAACATTCAGTACTTC.

This chain joins TRBV4-2 and TRBJ1-2, with D unresolved. V lost 6 bases to trimming and J lost 5 bases, with 13 bases between them. Germline-derived CDR1 and CDR2 are LGHNA and YNFKEQ. The CDR3 totals 13 residues. The CDR3 region is CASSSESGYGYTF. The CDR3 DNA sequence: TGTGCCAGCAGTTCCGAGTCTGGGTATGGCTACACCTTC.

The chain has TRBV7-9 and TRBJ2-5; 16 nucleotides agree with TRBD2. The germline gives CDR1 SEHNR, CDR2 FQNEAQ (reference sequence). The CDR3 runs 16 residues. V lost 5 bases and J lost 3; bases outside the gene matches: 3. CDR3 residues: CASSPGLAGGEETQYF. CDR3 DNA sequence: TGTGCCAGCAGCCCGGGACTAGCGGGGGGGGAAGAGACCCAGTACTTC.

This chain links TRBV20-1 with TRBJ1-4; D unresolved. The ends were cut back, 6 bases at V and 6 bases at J, with 8 bases in the middle. Per the germline V gene, CDR1 is DFQATT and CDR2 is SNEGSKA (reference sequence). The CDR3 spans 11 residues. CDR3 bases: TGCAGTGCAACGTGGGATGAAAAACTGTTTTTT. It specifies CSATWDEKLFF.

The chain couples TRBV19 to TRBJ2-2, with no clear D. The CDR3 contains 13 residues. Germline lookup yields CDR1 LNHDA and CDR2 SQIVND (reference sequence). V lost 6 bases to trimming and J lost 3 bases, with 8 bases between them. CDR3 DNA sequence: TGTGCCAGTAGAGACGCAGACACCGGGGAGCTGTTTTTT. It codes for CASRDADTGELFF.

V gene TRBV7-9 combines with J gene TRBJ1-1, with a tentative D call TRBD1 (6 bases). CDR1 is SEHNR and CDR2 is FQNEAQ in the germline V gene (reference sequence). The CDR3 is made up of 14 amino acids. V lost 4 bases, J lost 11 bases, and 20 bases lay in between. Here the CDR3 reads CASSSIGGTGAAFF. CDR3 nucleotide sequence: TGTGCCAGCAGCTCGATAGGGGGTACCGGTGCGGCTTTCTTT.

The gene calls are TRBV5-6 and TRBJ2-4; D is possibly TRBD2 (5 bases). The CDR3 is made up of 16 amino acids. The ends were cut back, 4 bases at V and 3 bases at J, with 17 bases in the middle. The germline gives CDR1 SGHDT, CDR2 YYEEEE. CDR3 residues: CASSPKNLRDKNIQYF. CDR3 DNA: TGTGCCAGCAGCCCAAAAAATCTCCGGGACAAAAACATTCAGTACTTC.